This TCR beta chain originates from a study of blood T cell repertoires in COVID-19. Across the study: Italy, Spain and the United States were the sources of the convalescent and acute COVID-19 samples.

Seattle researchers signed up patients amid active infection and tracked them longitudinally. CDR1 is SGHRS, CDR2 YFSETQ, per germline. The CDR3 contains 15 residues. Trimming shortened V by 4 bases and J by 2 bases, and 14 bases separated the two germline ends. Methods used by the authors: Amplification of reference gene primers provided the estimated nucleated cell counts. Profiling relied on immunoSEQ multiplex PCR, and the TCRdb table lists in-frame clones only, not all of them. That table furnishes V, J and clone size, whereas the DNA furnished D and trimming. The data hold fewer than 350,000 clones, with over 75% observed a single time.

The sequence was collected from a woman aged 25 to 39 with COVID-19, enrolled during active disease. The rearrangement links TRBV5-1 to TRBJ2-3; a possible D gene is TRBD2 (6 bases). The sequenced sample consisted of peripheral blood. The CDR3 DNA follows: TGCGCCAGCAGCGGACGACTAGGAAACACAGATACGCAGTATTTT. Protein sequence: CASSGRLGNTDTQYF.